This T cell receptor beta chain emerged from a study of control samples from healthy donors and cancer patients. Germline CDR1 and CDR2: SNHLY and FYNNEI. J lost 5 bases, V lost 3 bases, and 6 bases had no gene match. CDR3 length equals 15 residues. Here immunoSEQ multiplex PCR was the method, and the copy in TCRdb shows in-frame clones only, minus some. The sample contains some 130,000 clones, about nine tenths of which appear only once. The chain carries TRBV2 and TRBJ1-5; 8 bases are a match to TRBD1. Source material: blood. This sequence originates from a man aged 40-55 years in good health. CDR3 in DNA: TGTGCCAGCAGTGATCCGGACAGGGTAGATCAGCCCCAGCATTTT. Its translation is CASSDPDRVDQPQHF.